This TCR beta chain came from a study of blood T cell repertoires in COVID-19. Whole-study context: PBMCs, B-cell-depleted T cells, or T cells were the source of the cDNA or gDNA that made up the material.

As handled by the study authors: Estimated nucleated cell counts came from reference gene primer amplification. Produced via immunoSEQ multiplex PCR; TCRdb's table is partial and in-frame only. Clonal size and the V and J genes are those of that table, whereas D and trimming came from the DNA. The sample has about 83,000 clones; 87% are singletons. V was pared by 6 bases and J by 8 bases, with 8 bases of the junction left unmatched. This CDR3 region has 14 residues. Germline V gene sequence: CDR1 MNHEY, CDR2 SVGAGI. Sequenced input: peripheral blood. The rearrangement uses TRBV6-5 and TRBJ1-2; TRBD1 aligns across 11 bases. This TCR derives from a woman between 45 and 65 years old with active or convalescent COVID-19. The CDR3 nucleotides are TGTGCCAGCAGGCCTGGACAGGGGGCTCGCGGCTACACCTTC. It specifies CASRPGQGARGYTF.